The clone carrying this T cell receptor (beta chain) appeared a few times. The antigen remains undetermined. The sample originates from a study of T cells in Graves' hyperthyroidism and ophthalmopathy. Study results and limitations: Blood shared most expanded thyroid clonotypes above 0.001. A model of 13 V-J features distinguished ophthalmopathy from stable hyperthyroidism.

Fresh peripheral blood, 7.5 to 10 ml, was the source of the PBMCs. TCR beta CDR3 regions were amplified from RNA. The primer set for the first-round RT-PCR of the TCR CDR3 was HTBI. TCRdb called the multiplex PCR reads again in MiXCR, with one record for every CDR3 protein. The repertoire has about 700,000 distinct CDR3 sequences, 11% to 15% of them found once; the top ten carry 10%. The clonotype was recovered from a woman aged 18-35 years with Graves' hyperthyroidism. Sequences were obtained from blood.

CDR3 sequence: CASSDSLRPAGELFF. CDR3 bases: TGTGCCAGCAGCGACTCCCTCAGACCGGCGGGGGAGCTGTTTTTT. The V and J genes are TRBV9 and TRBJ2-2; D ambiguous. The CDR3 length is 15 residues. The V gene lost 3 bases and the J gene lost 8 bases, with 17 bases spanning the gap. CDR1 SGDLS and CDR2 YYNGEE come from the germline V gene. Filled out from reference TRBV9 and TRBJ2-2, the complete variable domain reads DSGVTQTPKHLITATGQRVTLRCSPRSGDLSVYWYQQSLDQGLQFLIQYYNGEERAKGNILERFSAQQFPDLHSELNLSSLELGDSALYFCASSDSLRPAGELFFGEGSRLTVL.